These 18 T cell receptor beta chains were sequenced from one sample in a study of blood T cell repertoires in COVID-19. Profiled with immunoSEQ multiplex PCR; TCRdb holds only in-frame clones, not every one. The table lists about 190,000 clones, roughly nine tenths of them singletons. The sequenced sample consisted of peripheral blood. The receptors here all came from a man aged 35 to 55 with acute or convalescent COVID-19.

V usage is TRBV6-5 and J usage is TRBJ2-7, with TRBD1 matching 9 bases. Trimming took 5 bases from V and 4 from J; bases not matched to a gene: 6. Germline values: CDR1 MNHEY, CDR2 SVGAGI. The CDR3 length is 14 residues. The CDR3 loop reads CASSTTGQGYEQYF. The CDR3 nucleotides read TGTGCCAGCAGTACCACGGGACAGGGATACGAGCAGTACTTC.

This clone occurred a few times. The chain joins TRBV10-3 to TRBJ2-2, with a weak D call TRBD1 (6 bases). The germline V gene has CDR1 ENHRY and CDR2 SYGVKD. The CDR3 extends over 15 amino acids. Trimming pared 2 bases from V and 2 bases from J, leaving 9 bases between. The CDR3 sequence is CAISEGDTNTGELFF. Written as DNA, the CDR3 is TGTGCCATCAGTGAGGGGGACACCAACACCGGGGAGCTGTTTTTT.

The chain recombines TRBV11-2 with TRBJ2-2; TRBD1 agrees at 7 bases. This CDR3 comprises 16 residues. Germline values: CDR1 SGHAT, CDR2 FQNNGV. The J segment lost 4 bases and the V segment lost 5 bases, leaving 10 bases of the junction unmatched. CDR3 residues: CASSNRPAGGTGELFF. The CDR3 DNA is TGTGCCAGCAGCAACAGGCCGGCAGGGGGCACCGGGGAGCTGTTTTTT.

The chain recombines TRBV5-6 with TRBJ2-1; 11 bases line up with TRBD1. J was trimmed by 8 bases and V by 4 bases; bases with no gene match: 8. The CDR3 is 15 residues long. Germline assignment: CDR1 SGHDT and CDR2 YYEEEE. The CDR3 bases are TGTGCCAGCAGCGGAACCGGGACAGGGGGTTATGAGCAGTTCTTC. It encodes CASSGTGTGGYEQFF.

The chain is built from TRBV4-1 and TRBJ2-7; D remains ambiguous. Looked up from germline, CDR1 is MGHRA and CDR2 is YSYEKL. The CDR3 runs 15 residues. The V gene lost 3 bases and the J gene lost 2 bases, with 14 bases spanning the gap. The CDR3 loop reads CASSQGRSNAYEQYF. DNA for the CDR3: TGCGCCAGCAGCCAGGGTCGGAGTAACGCCTACGAGCAGTACTTC.

This chain connects TRBV18 to TRBJ1-1; TRBD1 is a possible D gene (6 bases). CDR1 and CDR2 from the germline V gene are KGHSH and LQKENI. V lost 1 base and J 6 bases, leaving 12 bases between the germline ends. CDR3 length: 14 residues. CDR3 region: CASSPLFQGPEAFF. The CDR3 nucleotides are TGTGCCAGCTCACCACTCTTCCAGGGGCCTGAAGCTTTCTTT.

This clone has just a few counts. The V and J genes are TRBV7-2 and TRBJ1-2, with D perhaps TRBD1 (5 bases). Germline CDR1 reads SGHTA; CDR2 reads FQGNSA. V was pared by 1 base and J by 2 bases, with 8 bases between. This CDR3 spans 14 amino acids. For the CDR3, the DNA is TGTGCCAGCAGCTTAGTTCGGGGGAACTATGGCTACACCTTC. It yields the protein CASSLVRGNYGYTF.

The chain joins TRBV2 to TRBJ1-4, with TRBD1 matching 7 bases. J lost 5 bases, V lost 7 bases, and 7 bases had no gene match. The length of the CDR3 is 14 residues. Looked up from germline, CDR1 is SNHLY and CDR2 is FYNNEI. CDR3 nucleotide sequence: TGTGCCAGCAAGGTTGGGACAGAGAATGAAAAACTGTTTTTT. Its protein product is CASKVGTENEKLFF.

In DNA form, the CDR3 reads TGTGCCAGCAGCACCCGGACAGGGAACCAGCCCCAGCATTTT. It encodes CASSTRTGNQPQHF. The gene calls are TRBV7-2 and TRBJ1-5, with 8 bases aligning to TRBD1. V lost 5 bases and J lost 7; bases outside the gene matches: 7. There are 14 residues in the CDR3. Germline values: CDR1 SGHTA, CDR2 FQGNSA.

V and J are TRBV29-1 and TRBJ2-6; maybe TRBD2 (5 bases). The CDR3 contains 14 residues. V lost 3 bases, J lost 4 bases, and 10 bases lay in between. CDR1 and CDR2 (germline): SQVTM, ANQGSEA. CDR3 bases: TGCAGCGTTGAGGAGGAACCCGGGGCCAACGTCCTGACTTTC. As protein: CSVEEEPGANVLTF.

The chain carries TRBV3-1 (or the pseudogene TRBV3-2) and TRBJ1-6; unclear D gene. Germline V gene data show CDR1 as LGHDT and CDR2 as YNNKEL (reference sequence). CDR3 length: 14 residues. Trimming cost V 3 bases and J 4 bases, with 7 bases left between them. CDR3 nucleotide sequence: TGTGCCAGCAGCCATCGGGGTTATAATTCACCCCTCCACTTT. Protein sequence: CASSHRGYNSPLHF.

The chain couples TRBV7-8 to TRBJ1-2, with 7 bases fitting TRBD1. Germline-derived CDR1 and CDR2 are SGHVS and FQNEAQ. The junction had 2 bases not matched to a gene; V was cut back by 0 bases and J by 7 bases. The CDR3 loop spans 13 amino acids. The CDR3 sequence: CASSLAGGGGYTF. The DNA of the CDR3 is TGTGCCAGCAGCTTAGCAGGGGGCGGTGGCTACACCTTC.

Only one count was recorded for this clone. In DNA, the CDR3 is TGTGCCAGCAGCAAAGCGGCTAGAAACTATGGCTACACCTTC. Amino acids: CASSKAARNYGYTF. J is TRBJ1-2 and V is TRBV21-1. TRBV21-1 is labeled a pseudogene. There are 14 residues in the CDR3.

The V and J genes are TRBV2 and TRBJ2-3; perhaps TRBD1 as D (5 bases). This CDR3 has 14 amino acids. The germline CDR1 and CDR2 sequences are SNHLY and FYNNEI. Trimming stripped 2 bases from V and 4 bases from J, with 10 bases between. CDR3 DNA: TGTGCCAGCAGTGAATGGGGCCCGTCAGATACGCAGTATTTT. Translation gives CASSEWGPSDTQYF.

The rearrangement joins TRBV6-2 or TRBV6-3 to TRBJ2-2, with 7 bases identical to TRBD1. J lost 4 bases, V lost 4 bases, and 6 bases had no gene match. The CDR3 extends over 15 amino acids. Germline values: CDR1 MNHEY, CDR2 SVGEGT. The CDR3 reads CASSLAGTATGELFF. In DNA form, the CDR3 reads TGTGCCAGCAGTTTAGCCGGGACAGCCACCGGGGAGCTGTTTTTT.

The chain recombines TRBV6-1 with TRBJ1-2; tentative D call: TRBD1 (6 bases). CDR1 and CDR2 from the germline V gene are MNHNS and SASEGT. V lost 3 bases, J lost 7 bases, and 12 bases lay in between. This CDR3 contains 13 residues. CDR3 nucleotide sequence: TGTGCCAGCAGTGATCAGGGGAGGGGTGGCTACACCTTC. Its protein product is CASSDQGRGGYTF.

This rearrangement joins TRBV27 to TRBJ2-2; D is unresolved. The CDR3 is 12 residues long. Between the trimmed V and J ends, which lost 3 bases and 7 bases, there was a span of 6 bases. The germline gives CDR1 MNHEY, CDR2 SMNVEV (reference sequence). CDR3 nucleotides: TGTGCCAGCAGTTTTCCCTTCGGGGAGCTGTTTTTT. This gives the protein CASSFPFGELFF.

The rearrangement joins TRBV6-4 to TRBJ2-3, with TRBD2 matching 13 bases. The germline gives CDR1 MRHNA, CDR2 SNTAGT. The V and J ends lost 2 bases and 1 base, in that order; junction bases with no gene match: 0. The CDR3 loop spans 16 amino acids. CDR3 protein: CASSDTSGGGTDTQYF. In DNA, the CDR3 is TGTGCCAGCAGTGACACTAGCGGGGGGGGCACAGATACGCAGTATTTT.